Listed below are T cell receptor beta chains from one sample, sequenced in a study of blood T cell repertoires in COVID-19. Sequencing used immunoSEQ multiplex PCR; TCRdb keeps in-frame clones, though not all of them. The sample consists of 65,000 to 90,000 clones, about nine tenths of them appearing once. The material sequenced was peripheral blood. Every receptor here comes from a man aged 45-60 years with acute or convalescent COVID-19. Each CDR3 is given with its conserved first and last residue. The D gene is left open where the match is weak. Expanded clones get a size class; other rows say once, few or many, or leave the size out.

TRBD1	-	TRBJ1-1	TRBV18	CASSPSDRETEAFF	TGTGCCAGCTCACCTTCGGACAGGGAAACTGAAGCTTTCTTT
TRBD1	-	TRBJ1-2	TRBV6-6	CASTGQGSSRNYGYTF	TGTGCCAGCACGGGACAGGGGTCGAGCAGGAACTATGGCTACACCTTC
-	-	TRBJ2-2	TRBV7-3	CASSLTTMNTGELFF	TGTGCCAGCAGCTTAACTACAATGAACACCGGGGAGCTGTTTTTT
-	-	TRBJ1-2	TRBV7-3	CASSVGRGFGYTF	TGTGCCAGCAGCGTCGGCCGGGGATTCGGCTACACCTTC
-	-	TRBJ1-1	TRBV28	CASNGLANTEAFF	TGTGCCAGCAATGGCTTGGCGAACACTGAAGCTTTCTTT
TRBD1	-	TRBJ2-3	TRBV29-1	CSVVPQGTQYF	TGCAGCGTGGTTCCACAGGGGACGCAGTATTTT
TRBD2	-	TRBJ2-7	TRBV19	CASSTGTSGEQYF	TGTGCCAGTAGTACCGGGACTAGCGGGGAGCAGTACTTC
TRBD1	-	TRBJ1-5	TRBV30	CAWGGQGGQPQHF	TGTGCCTGGGGCGGACAGGGGGGTCAGCCCCAGCATTTT
-	-	TRBJ2-1	TRBV11-2	CASSLNRNEQFF	TGTGCCAGCAGCTTAAACAGGAATGAGCAGTTCTTC
-	-	TRBJ1-1	TRBV6-6	CASRSGRVTEAFF	TGTGCCAGCCGTTCGGGAAGGGTGACTGAAGCTTTCTTT
TRBD1	-	TRBJ2-7	TRBV14	CASSQVGQVNGEQYF	TGTGCCAGCAGCCAAGTGGGACAGGTGAACGGCGAGCAGTACTTC
TRBD2	-	TRBJ2-1	TRBV6-5	CASSLTRGGGTEQFF	TGTGCCAGCAGCTTGACTCGGGGGGGTGGCACAGAGCAGTTCTTC
TRBD2	-	TRBJ2-1	TRBV11-2	CASSRGLAGGPSTDEQFF	TGTGCCAGCAGCCGAGGACTAGCGGGGGGCCCCTCTACAGATGAGCAGTTCTTC
TRBD1	few	TRBJ1-1	TRBV5-1	CASSWETGGYSEAFF	TGCGCCAGCAGCTGGGAGACAGGGGGCTACTCTGAAGCTTTCTTT
TRBD2	-	TRBJ2-3	TRBV7-6	CASSSSRTRGTDTQYF	TGTGCCAGCAGCTCGTCGCGGACTAGGGGTACAGATACGCAGTATTTT